The 4 T cell receptor beta chains given below trace back to one sample, sequenced in a study of blood T cell repertoires in COVID-19. Here immunoSEQ multiplex PCR was the method, and the copy in TCRdb shows in-frame clones only, minus some. This table holds 95,000 to 100,000 clones, approximately 80% found once. Specimen: peripheral blood. These TCRs come from a human donor in a cohort sampled during active COVID-19.

The CDR3 DNA follows: TGTGCTAGTGGTTTGGCCCCAGGGGAAGAAAAACTGTTTTTT. Translated: CASGLAPGEEKLFF. J is TRBJ1-4 and V is TRBV12-5, with D tentatively TRBD1 (6 bases). V was pared by 1 base and J by 8 bases, with 11 bases between. Germline CDR1 is LGHNT and CDR2 is FRNRAP. CDR3 length equals 14 residues.

The chain recombines TRBV3-1 (or the pseudogene TRBV3-2) with TRBJ2-3, with a possible D match to TRBD2 (6 bases). This CDR3 spans 14 amino acids. Trimming shortened V by 1 base and J by 7 bases, and 12 bases separated the two germline ends. Germline assignment: CDR1 LGHDT and CDR2 YNNKEL (reference sequence). The CDR3 region has the DNA TGTGCCAGCAGCCAAGGGAACGCGGGGAATACGCAGTATTTT. Its translation: CASSQGNAGNTQYF.

This rearrangement joins TRBV6-2 or TRBV6-3 to TRBJ1-2; 7 nucleotides match TRBD1. This CDR3 has 15 residues. Germline V gene data show CDR1 as MNHEY and CDR2 as SVGEGT. J was trimmed by 4 bases and V by 5 bases; bases with no gene match: 10. CDR3 sequence reads: CASSKPGTATYGYTF. CDR3 nucleotides: TGTGCCAGCAGTAAGCCCGGGACAGCGACCTATGGCTACACCTTC.

This chain connects TRBV28 to TRBJ1-2; D is undetermined. CDR3 length: 14 residues. From germline, CDR1 is MDHEN and CDR2 SYDVKM. Trimming took 8 bases from V and 7 from J, leaving 20 bases between them. CDR3 amino acids: CASDKVGGNIGYTF. DNA for the CDR3: TGTGCCAGCGATAAGGTGGGAGGGAACATTGGCTACACCTTC.